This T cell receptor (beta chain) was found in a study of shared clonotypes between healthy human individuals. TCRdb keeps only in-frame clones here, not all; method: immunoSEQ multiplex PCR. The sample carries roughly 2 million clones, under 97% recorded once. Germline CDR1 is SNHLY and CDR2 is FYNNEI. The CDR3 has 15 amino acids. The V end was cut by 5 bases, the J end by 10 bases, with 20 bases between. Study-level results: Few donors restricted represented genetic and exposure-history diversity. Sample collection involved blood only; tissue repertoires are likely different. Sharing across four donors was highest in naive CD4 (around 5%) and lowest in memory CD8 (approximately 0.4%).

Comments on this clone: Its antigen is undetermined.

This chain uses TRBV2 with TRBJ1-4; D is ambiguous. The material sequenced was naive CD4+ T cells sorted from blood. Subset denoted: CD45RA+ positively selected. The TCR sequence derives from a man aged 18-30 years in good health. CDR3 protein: CASSSPVRGVGKLFF. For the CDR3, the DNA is TGTGCCAGCAGTTCTCCGGTCCGAGGTGTAGGAAAACTGTTTTTT.